This TCR beta chain was identified in a study of cytomegalovirus exposure and HLA in healthy donors. Whole-study results and caveats: A few CMV-associated chains proved CMV antigen-specific in vitro. The finding came from a later analysis; first-cohort TCR clusters tended to co-occur in the roughly 120 validation repertoires.

It was the roughly 110-subject validation cohort, separate from the roughly 700-subject first cohort, to which the donors belonged. CDR3 length: 16 residues. V gave up 2 bases and J gave up 7 bases; unmatched junction bases: 10. Looked up from germline, CDR1 is SEHNR and CDR2 is FQNEAQ (reference sequence). Turning to this clone: The target antigen is unknown.

Data came from immunoSEQ multiplex PCR; TCRdb stores just in-frame clones and leaves some out. Of roughly 50,000 clones listed, 93% are singletons. Sequenced sample: PBMCs. J is TRBJ2-1 and V is TRBV7-9; 8 nucleotides align to TRBD2. This TCR was sampled from a woman between 18 and 29 years old in good health and CMV-seropositive. The CDR3 spells CASSLWRGAVLNEQFF. CDR3 DNA: TGTGCCAGCAGCTTATGGCGGGGGGCTGTCCTTAATGAGCAGTTCTTC.